The 2 T cell receptor beta chains reported below all come from one sample, sequenced in a study of blood T cell repertoires in COVID-19. Profiled with immunoSEQ multiplex PCR; TCRdb holds only in-frame clones, not every one. Counted here are approximately 240,000 clones, approximately 80% occurring once; the ten biggest clones make up 15% to 20%. Sequencing was carried out using peripheral blood. These TCRs come from a woman over 75 with active or convalescent COVID-19.

The chain has TRBV19 and TRBJ2-7, with 15 bases identical to TRBD2. This CDR3 region has 16 residues. The J segment lost 2 bases and the V segment lost 5 bases, leaving 4 bases of the junction unmatched. Germline CDR1 is LNHDA and CDR2 is SQIVND (reference sequence). The CDR3 protein is CASSPGLAGGTYEQYF. Written as DNA, the CDR3 is TGTGCCAGTAGTCCCGGACTAGCGGGGGGGACCTACGAGCAGTACTTC.

The chain combines TRBV10-3 with TRBJ1-2; 9 bases are shared with TRBD1. CDR3 length: 14 amino acids. Unmatched junction bases numbered 5, after V lost 3 bases and J lost 6 bases. The germline V gene has CDR1 ENHRY and CDR2 SYGVKD. The CDR3 protein is CAISEQQGANGYTF. In DNA form, the CDR3 reads TGTGCCATCAGTGAACAACAGGGGGCGAATGGCTACACCTTC.